This T cell receptor (beta chain) was documented in a study of blood T cell repertoires in COVID-19. Turning to the study itself: Acute and convalescent COVID-19 specimens originated in the United States, Italy and Spain.

CDR1 and CDR2 from the germline V gene are ENHRY and SYGVKD. Trimming stripped 6 bases from V and 8 bases from J, with 17 bases between. This CDR3 is 15 amino acids long. Source study methods: Reference gene primer amplification gave estimated nucleated cell counts. The data were produced by immunoSEQ multiplex PCR, yet TCRdb's version contains in-frame clones alone and is incomplete. That table gives V, J and clone size, and the DNA gave D and trimming. The sample includes around 150,000 clones, more than 75% seen only once; the top ten take approximately 5%. The chain is built from TRBV10-3 and TRBJ1-6, with a weak D call TRBD1 (5 bases). The receptor's source is a woman aged 45 to 65 with acute or convalescent COVID-19. The sequenced material came from peripheral blood. The CDR3 DNA is TGTGCCATCAGAAGGGACTCTGGAAGTGATTCACCCCTCCACTTT. Amino acid sequence: CAIRRDSGSDSPLHF.